One and the same sample provided the 15 T cell receptor beta chains below, sequenced in a study of T cells in Graves' hyperthyroidism and ophthalmopathy. RNA transcripts yielded amplified TCR beta CDR3 regions. Carried out on the TCR CDR3, a first-round RT-PCR used the HTBI primer set. TCRdb processed the multiplex PCR reads anew with MiXCR; each CDR3 protein has one entry. The sample includes about 760,000 distinct CDR3 sequences, under 45% seen only once; the top ten take around 30%. Sequenced material: blood. Source of these receptors: a woman aged 40 to 50 with Graves' hyperthyroidism.

The sample holds one count of this clonotype. The chain is built from TRBV7-2 and TRBJ1-6; D possibly corresponds to TRBD1 (5 bases). This CDR3 comprises 14 residues. Germline V CDR1 and CDR2: SGHTA, FQGNSA. Deletions cut 3 bases from V and 7 bases from J, with 10 bases between. This chain's CDR3 is CASSFGRGNSPLHF. CDR3 sequence (DNA): TGTGCCAGCAGCTTTGGACGGGGCAATTCACCCCTCCACTTT.

This chain joins TRBV19 and TRBJ1-6, with 7 bases matching TRBD1. The V segment lost 10 bases and the J segment 8 bases; nucleotides outside the gene matches: 14. The CDR3 covers 15 residues. Germline V gene lookup returns CDR1 LNHDA and CDR2 SQIVND (reference sequence). The CDR3 reads CATSRDRVGDSPLHF. The DNA for the CDR3 is TGTGCCACCTCCCGTGACAGGGTCGGTGATTCACCCCTCCACTTT.

Points on this clonotype: An end of the junction differs from the germline gene, which may be a read error. The chain employs TRBV10-3 and TRBJ2-6; D tentatively fits TRBD1 or TRBD2 (5 bases each). CDR3 size: 15 residues. Germline-derived CDR1 and CDR2 are ENHRY and SYGVKD. CDR3 nucleotides: TGTGCCAGCAGTCAACGGGGCCTGGGGGCCAACGTCCTGACTTTC. Residues: CASSQRGLGANVLTF.

This clonotype appeared a few times. J is TRBJ2-7 and V is TRBV14; no clear D. The germline CDR1 and CDR2 sequences are SGHDN and FVKESK. The CDR3 sequence is 16 residues long. V was pared by 1 base and J by 1 base, with 14 bases between. For the CDR3, the DNA is TGTGCCAGCAGCCAAGGGTGGGGTGTTTGGTCCTACGAGCAGTACTTC. Its protein product is CASSQGWGVWSYEQYF.

Only a few counts were recorded for this clonotype. The chain combines TRBV7-9 with TRBJ1-2; D uncertain. Per germline, CDR1 SEHNR and CDR2 FQNEAQ (reference sequence). The length of the CDR3 is 13 residues. Trimming pared 3 bases from V and 7 bases from J, leaving 12 bases between. The CDR3 reads CASSFPLGGGYTF. The CDR3 DNA follows: TGTGCCAGCAGCTTCCCCCTCGGCGGTGGCTACACCTTC.

As regards this clonotype: A read error may explain this, as a much larger clone is one base away. The J gene is TRBJ1-2, the V gene TRBV19; 10 bases are a match to TRBD1. The length of the CDR3 is 14 residues. Per the germline V gene, CDR1 is LNHDA and CDR2 is SQIVND (reference sequence). The CDR3 here is CASRTGGANYGYAF. The DNA for the CDR3 is TGTGCCAGTAGGACAGGGGGCGCTAACTATGGCTACGCCTTC.

This clonotype was seen many times. This chain joins TRBV10-3 and TRBJ1-1, with 8 bases identical to TRBD1. The germline V gene has CDR1 ENHRY and CDR2 SYGVKD. The V gene end was trimmed by 9 bases and the J gene end by 1 base; junction bases not matched to a gene: 4. The CDR3 has 13 amino acids. The CDR3 nucleotides are TGTGCCATGCGGGGACAGGCGAACACTGAAGCTTTCTTT. This sequence encodes CAMRGQANTEAFF.

This clonotype has only a few counts. V is TRBV14 and J is TRBJ2-2; the D is unclear. In germline, CDR1 is SGHDN, CDR2 FVKESK. CDR3 length: 15 residues. Trimming removed 1 base from V and 0 bases from J, with 6 bases in between. CDR3 in amino acids: CASSQANTNTGELFF. The CDR3 bases are TGTGCCAGCAGCCAAGCGAATACGAACACCGGGGAGCTGTTTTTT.

This clonotype was seen ten or more times. The chain uses TRBV19 and TRBJ2-7; 8 nucleotides match TRBD2. The germline CDR1 and CDR2 sequences are LNHDA and SQIVND (reference sequence). The junction had 7 bases not matched to a gene; V was cut back by 5 bases and J by 4 bases. The CDR3 is made up of 14 amino acids. The CDR3 nucleotides are TGTGCCAGTAGTTCATTAGCGGGGAGGTACGAGCAGTACTTC. This sequence encodes CASSSLAGRYEQYF.

There are many counts of this clonotype. The V gene is TRBV4-2, the J gene TRBJ1-5; D uncertain. Trimming took off 2 bases at V and 6 bases at J, with 8 bases between the two ends. CDR3 length: 13 residues. Germline CDR1 reads LGHNA; CDR2 reads YNFKEQ. The CDR3, as DNA: TGTGCCAGCAGCCAAATTCTAGGTCAGCCCCAGCATTTT. Translated: CASSQILGQPQHF.

As regards this clonotype: A much larger clone sits a single nucleotide away, making a read error possible. The CDR3 here is CAISADGEGGGYTF. CDR3 nucleotides: TGTGCCATCAGCGCGGACGGGGAGGGTGGAGGCTACACCTTC. The chain joins TRBV10-3 to TRBJ1-2; D gene uncertain. Trimming took 6 bases from V and 8 from J, leaving 19 bases between them. Germline-derived CDR1 and CDR2 are ENHRY and SYGVKD. The CDR3 length is 14 residues.

In regard to this clonotype: Being one base from a much bigger clone, this may be a read error. V usage is TRBV19 and J usage is TRBJ2-5, with D possibly called TRBD1 or TRBD2 (5 bases each). The CDR3 sequence is 15 residues long. Germline V gives CDR1 LNHDA, CDR2 SQIVND (reference sequence). CDR3 amino acids: CASSMRALRVETQHF. CDR3 DNA sequence: TGTGCCAGTAGCATGAGGGCCCTCAGGGTTGAGACCCAGCACTTC.

The chain couples TRBV7-9 to TRBJ1-1, with TRBD1 identical over 9 bases. The CDR3 length is 17 residues. Per the germline V gene, CDR1 is SEHNR and CDR2 is FQNEAQ (reference sequence). The trim removed 4 bases at V and 1 base at J, leaving 10 bases unmatched. In nucleotides, the CDR3 is TGTGCCAGCAGCTCCATTACAGGGGGCGGGAAGAACACTGAAGCTTTCTTT. This sequence encodes CASSSITGGGKNTEAFF.

This chain links TRBV6-5 with TRBJ1-1; D remains ambiguous. Trimming stripped 6 bases from V and 4 bases from J, with 9 bases between. Germline assignment: CDR1 MNHEY and CDR2 SVGAGI. The CDR3 loop spans 12 amino acids. The CDR3 DNA follows: TGTGCCAGCAGGGGTTGGGCCACTGAAGCTTTCTTT. This sequence encodes CASRGWATEAFF.

The rearrangement uses TRBV28 and TRBJ2-7; 8 bases fit TRBD1. Germline CDR1 reads MDHEN; CDR2 reads SYDVKM. The V and J ends lost 3 bases and 5 bases, in that order; junction bases with no gene match: 9. CDR3 length: 15 residues. The chain's CDR3 is CASSLGRDRTNEQYF. The CDR3 DNA sequence: TGTGCCAGCAGTTTGGGCCGGGACAGGACCAACGAGCAGTACTTC. Full variable domain (remainder filled in from reference TRBV28 and TRBJ2-7): DVKVTQSSRYLVKRTGEKVFLECVQDMDHENMFWYRQDPGLGLRLIYFSYDVKMKEKGDIPEGYSVSREKKERFSLILESASTNQTSMYLCASSLGRDRTNEQYFGPGTRLTVT.